This TCR beta chain comes out of a study of blood T cell repertoires in COVID-19 (TCRdb year 2020). In the study overall: Collaborator samples came from the United States, Italy and Spain and covered acute and convalescent phases of COVID-19. Deeply sampled blood TCRbeta repertoires from subjects exposed to, actively infected with, or recovered from COVID-19 were included in the dataset. Samples came from the ongoing ImmuneRACE study (first 160 participants) plus 1,254 subjects from 6 global collaborators. Where available, HLA class I and class II types were taken from metadata supplied by the sample provider and were not determined by assay-based typing. The material from the prospective study consisted of cDNA or gDNA derived from T cells, B-cell-depleted T cells, or PBMCs. Nearly every sample came with metadata listing a de-identified subject ID, COVID-19 status, age in years and sex. The repertoires were made available in a free public database intended to serve as a resource for research on the immune response to SARS-CoV-2. The paper as a whole reports these results and caveats: How much clinical and demographic metadata was included differed by source and by participant, and the metadata was provided uncurated.

The immunoSEQ Assay, a bias-controlled multiplex PCR, was used to amplify TCRbeta CDR3 regions from genomic DNA. The paper's processing steps were these. The number of nucleated cells in each sample was estimated by amplification of reference gene primers within the assay. Sequence reads were collapsed and filtered to measure the absolute abundance of every unique TCRbeta CDR3 rearrangement. Productive Simpson clonality was computed per sample as the square root of Simpson's diversity index over productive rearrangements. TCRdb carries this immuneACCESS record with in-frame sequences only. Its versions omit some clonotypes, under half of them owing to an unresolved V gene in the studies checked, with the rest unexplained. V and J calls and clone size come straight from that table; D and trimming were deduced from the DNA. The sample yields some 55,000 clones; 77% were counted once. About two fifths of the sample is in the top ten clones.

Collaborating institutions collected whole blood in K2EDTA tubes following their own protocols. For TCRbeta analysis, collaborator samples were shipped as frozen whole blood, as isolated PBMCs, or as DNA extracted from either sample type. The germline V gene provides CDR1 SGHTS and CDR2 YDEGEE. V gives up 6 bases and J gives up 2 bases, and the segment between their germline ends measures 13 bases. Including cysteine and phenylalanine, the CDR3 has 14 amino acids. Solely the CDR3 DNA is kept, with 42 bases framed from the first base. Notes on this clone: The antigen it binds to is not known. One base away there is no much larger clone; base qualities are not given.

Material for sequencing was peripheral blood. The clonotype was recovered from a man aged 65 to 85 with active or convalescent COVID-19. Recombination joined TRBV5-8 with TRBJ2-3, with TRBD1 perhaps the D gene, on 6 matching bases. The DNA is as follows: TGTGCCAGCACCAGGGGACATTCCACAGATACGCAGTATTTT. This encodes CASTRGHSTDTQYF.